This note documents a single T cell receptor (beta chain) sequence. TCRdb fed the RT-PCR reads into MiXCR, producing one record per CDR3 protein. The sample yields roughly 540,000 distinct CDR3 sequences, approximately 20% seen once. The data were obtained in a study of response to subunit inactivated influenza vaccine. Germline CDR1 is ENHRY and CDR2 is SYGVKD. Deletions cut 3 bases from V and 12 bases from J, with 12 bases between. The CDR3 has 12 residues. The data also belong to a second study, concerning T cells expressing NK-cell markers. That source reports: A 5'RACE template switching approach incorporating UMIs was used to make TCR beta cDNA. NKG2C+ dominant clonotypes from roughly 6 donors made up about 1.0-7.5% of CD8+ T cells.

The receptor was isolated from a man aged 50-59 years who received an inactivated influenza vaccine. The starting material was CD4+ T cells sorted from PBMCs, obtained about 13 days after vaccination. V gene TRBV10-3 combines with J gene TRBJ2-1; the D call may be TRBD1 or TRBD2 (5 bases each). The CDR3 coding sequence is TGTGCCATCAGTGATGGTAGTGGGGGGCAGTTCTTC. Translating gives CAISDGSGGQFF.